This T cell receptor beta chain was recovered during a study of graft-versus-host responses after intestinal transplantation. The study's findings and limits: GvH clones detected in recipient marrow included some appearing first in ileum or blood.

V gave up 5 bases and J gave up 0 bases, with 12 bases separating them. Per germline, CDR1 MNHEY and CDR2 SMNVEV (reference sequence). The CDR3 runs to 15 residues. Sequencing was performed with immunoSEQ multiplex PCR; in TCRdb, only in-frame clones are kept and a portion is missing. The sample lists around 120,000 clones, 85% to 95% occurring once. In this sample, this clone turned up once. Its antigen is undetermined. The receptor's source is a human donor who received an intestinal transplant. Specimen: unstimulated CD8+ T cells sorted from spleen or lymph node cells, collected before intestinal transplant. The genes are TRBV27 and TRBJ2-3; unclear D gene. The CDR3 sequence: CASSSTGASTDTQYF. In nucleotides, the CDR3 is TGTGCCAGCAGTAGTACTGGAGCGAGCACAGATACGCAGTATTTT.